One sample yielded the 15 T cell receptor beta chains listed below, sequenced in a study of shared clonotypes between healthy human individuals. Produced via immunoSEQ multiplex PCR; TCRdb's table is partial and in-frame only. Of fewer than 2.5 million clones detected, more than 85% appear once; the ten largest clones hold 0.35% to 0.45%. The sample consisted of naive CD4+ T cells from PBMCs. The subset was: CD45RA+ positively selected. Receptors originate from a man aged 18 to 35 in good health. Some clones in this sample may be carry-over from other donors' samples.

The chain combines TRBV6-6 with TRBJ1-2, with D possibly being TRBD1 (5 bases). CDR3 size: 14 residues. Germline V gene lookup returns CDR1 MNHNY and CDR2 SVGAGI (reference sequence). Trimming stripped 2 bases from V and 2 bases from J, with 9 bases between. CDR3 protein: CASSYRGANYGYTF. DNA of the CDR3: TGTGCCAGCAGTTACAGGGGTGCAAACTATGGCTACACCTTC.

The V gene is TRBV2, the J gene TRBJ2-7; 9 nucleotides align to TRBD1. This CDR3 contains 16 residues. V dropped 6 bases and J dropped 0; count of bases not matched to a gene: 9. Germline assignment: CDR1 SNHLY and CDR2 FYNNEI. The CDR3 DNA follows: TGTGCCAGCAGGAAGGACAGGGGAGTATCCTCCTACGAGCAGTACTTC. It encodes CASRKDRGVSSYEQYF.

The chain carries TRBV7-2 and TRBJ1-5; weak D call: TRBD1 (5 bases). Trimming took off 3 bases at V and 7 bases at J, with 10 bases between the two ends. The CDR3 sequence is 13 residues long. Germline CDR1 SGHTA, CDR2 FQGNSA. CDR3 DNA: TGTGCCAGCAGCTTTAGCCGGGGCCAGCCCCAGCATTTT. The encoded protein is CASSFSRGQPQHF.

The chain has TRBV5-1 and TRBJ1-4, with D possibly matching TRBD1 (5 bases). The V gene lost 4 bases and the J gene lost 0 bases, with 13 bases spanning the gap. The CDR3 runs 16 residues. The germline V gene has CDR1 SGHRS and CDR2 YFSETQ. CDR3 residues: CASSQGSQATNEKLFF. The CDR3 DNA follows: TGCGCCAGCAGCCAGGGATCTCAAGCAACTAATGAAAAACTGTTTTTT.

The V gene is TRBV5-1, the J gene TRBJ2-7, with 7 nucleotides matching TRBD2. The CDR3 is made up of 13 amino acids. The junction had 3 bases not matched to a gene; V was cut back by 0 bases and J by 6 bases. Germline-derived CDR1 and CDR2 are SGHRS and YFSETQ. CDR3 amino acids: CASSLVGGTEQYF. CDR3 nucleotides: TGCGCCAGCAGCTTGGTGGGGGGGACCGAGCAGTACTTC.

In its sample, this clone was seen once. Other nucleotide sequences in the sample specify the same CDR3. J is TRBJ2-1 and V is TRBV11-3; 9 positions agree with TRBD1. Trimming cost V 4 bases and J 1 base; bases outside gene matches: 2. Germline V gene sequence: CDR1 SGHNT, CDR2 YENEEA. This CDR3 has 15 amino acids. The CDR3 protein is CASSSGQGSYNEQFF. CDR3 in DNA: TGTGCCAGCAGCTCGGGACAGGGATCCTACAATGAGCAGTTCTTC.

The chain joins TRBV19 to TRBJ2-1; no clear D. Germline V CDR1 and CDR2: LNHDA, SQIVND (reference sequence). V shed 4 bases and J shed 4 bases, with 8 bases lying between them. The CDR3 sequence is 13 residues long. CDR3 bases: TGTGCCAGTAGTACCCTAGAATACAATGAGCAGTTCTTC. Translated: CASSTLEYNEQFF.

J is TRBJ2-7 and V is TRBV27, with 7 bases aligning to TRBD1. Germline CDR1 and CDR2: MNHEY and SMNVEV (reference sequence). The CDR3 extends over 17 amino acids. V gave up 0 bases and J gave up 3 bases; unmatched junction bases: 11. The chain's CDR3 is CASSLSFRQGLYYEQYF. The CDR3 DNA reads TGTGCCAGCAGTTTATCCTTCAGACAGGGTTTATACTACGAGCAGTACTTC.

The chain is built from TRBV7-2 and TRBJ2-7; a weak D match, TRBD1 (6 bases). Germline V CDR1 and CDR2: SGHTA, FQGNSA. CDR3 length equals 13 residues. V was cut by 3 bases and J by 6 bases, with 12 bases left in between. CDR3 loop: CASSFWTEGEQYF. CDR3 coding DNA: TGTGCCAGCAGCTTTTGGACAGAAGGCGAGCAGTACTTC.

The V call is TRBV6-1, the J call TRBJ2-7; 10 bases align to TRBD2. The CDR3 covers 15 residues. The V gene's germline CDR1 is MNHNS and CDR2 SASEGT. After removal of 6 bases from V and 0 bases from J, the junction contained 5 bases not matched to a gene. CDR3 coding DNA: TGTGCCAGCAGATATCTAGCGGGAGTCTCCTACGAGCAGTACTTC. Translating it yields CASRYLAGVSYEQYF.

The V call is TRBV4-1, the J call TRBJ2-7; D not resolved. CDR1 is MGHRA and CDR2 is YSYEKL in the germline V gene. The CDR3 has 11 amino acids. The CDR3 DNA reads TGCGCGACGAAGGGCCCCCTCGAGCAGTACTTC. Protein: CATKGPLEQYF.

The CDR3 nucleotides read TGTGCCAGCAGCGTCTATTCGGCTAGCACAGATACGCAGTATTTT. It encodes CASSVYSASTDTQYF. The gene calls are TRBV9 and TRBJ2-3; no firm D call. Looked up from germline, CDR1 is SGDLS and CDR2 is YYNGEE. This CDR3 is 15 amino acids long. Trimming stripped 2 bases from V and 0 bases from J, with 10 bases between.

This chain connects TRBV28 to TRBJ2-7; 14 bases agree with TRBD2. Trimming at V came to 1 base and at J to 5 bases, leaving 4 bases not matched to a gene. This CDR3 contains 16 residues. Looked up from germline, CDR1 is MDHEN and CDR2 is SYDVKM. The CDR3 sequence is CASSLSGTSGRNEQYF. The CDR3 DNA reads TGTGCCAGCAGTTTATCAGGGACTAGCGGGAGAAACGAGCAGTACTTC.

The V and J genes are TRBV15 and TRBJ2-2; D is perhaps TRBD1 or TRBD2 (5 bases each). This CDR3 has 15 residues. CDR1 is LNHNV and CDR2 is YYDKDF in the germline V gene (reference sequence). The V end lost 1 base, the J end lost 6 bases, and 12 bases lay between the germline ends. CDR3 region: CATSRVVGRAGELFF. In DNA form, the CDR3 reads TGTGCCACCAGCAGAGTGGTGGGGCGGGCCGGGGAGCTGTTTTTT. Full variable domain (rest looked up from reference TRBV15 and TRBJ2-2): DAMVIQNPRYQVTQFGKPVTLSCSQTLNHNVMYWYQQKSSQAPKLLFHYYDKDFNNEADTPDNFQSRRPNTSFCFLDIRSPGLGDTAMYLCATSRVVGRAGELFFGEGSRLTVL.

Points on this clone: Other DNA sequences from this sample encode an identical CDR3 as well. The chain combines TRBV28 with TRBJ1-2; the D is unclear. The CDR3 length is 11 residues. Germline values: CDR1 MDHEN, CDR2 SYDVKM. Trimming removed 8 bases at V and 3 bases at J, with 7 bases between. CDR3 region: CASRRDYGYTF. The CDR3 DNA is TGTGCCAGCCGACGGGACTATGGCTACACCTTC.